This record concerns one TCR beta chain sequence. Its antigen is as yet unknown. Germline assignment: CDR1 SGHTS and CDR2 YDEGEE. The length of the CDR3 is 13 residues. The V end lost 0 bases, the J end lost 4 bases, and 4 bases lay between the germline ends. TCRdb's table, derived via immunoSEQ multiplex PCR, lists solely in-frame clones and lacks some. Altogether around 2,100 clones are present, about 16% being singletons, with the ten largest covering around 9%. This record comes from a study of tumour-infiltrating T cells in Burkitt lymphoma. As for the study in general: This cohort included all epidemiological subtypes of Burkitt lymphoma. Repertoire clonality predicted overall and progression-free survival.

Findings and limits, study-wide: Many Burkitt lymphoma patients shared several public clonotypes.

The sequencing sample was made of tumor tissue from a relapse. This receptor was identified in a human donor with relapsed Burkitt lymphoma. The chain uses TRBV5-8 and TRBJ2-2; no reliable D call. The CDR3 spells CASSLVFTGELFF. The CDR3 DNA sequence: TGTGCCAGCAGCTTGGTCTTCACCGGGGAGCTGTTTTTT.